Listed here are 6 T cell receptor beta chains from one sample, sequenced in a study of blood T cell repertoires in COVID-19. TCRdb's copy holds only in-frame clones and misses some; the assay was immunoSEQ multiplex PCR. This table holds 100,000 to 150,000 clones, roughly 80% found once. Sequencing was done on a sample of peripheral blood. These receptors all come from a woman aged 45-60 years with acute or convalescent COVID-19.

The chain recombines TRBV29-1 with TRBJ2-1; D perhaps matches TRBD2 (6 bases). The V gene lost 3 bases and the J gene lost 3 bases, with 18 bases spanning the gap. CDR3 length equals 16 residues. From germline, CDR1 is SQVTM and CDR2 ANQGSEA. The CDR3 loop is CSVDKRVRRDYNEQFF. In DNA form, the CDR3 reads TGCAGCGTTGATAAGCGGGTACGGCGGGACTACAATGAGCAGTTCTTC.

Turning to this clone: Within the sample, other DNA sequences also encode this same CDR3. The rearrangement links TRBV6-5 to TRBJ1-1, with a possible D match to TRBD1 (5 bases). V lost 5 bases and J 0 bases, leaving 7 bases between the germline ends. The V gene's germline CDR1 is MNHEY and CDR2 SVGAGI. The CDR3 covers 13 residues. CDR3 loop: CASSQTVNTEAFF. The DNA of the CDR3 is TGTGCCAGCAGTCAGACAGTGAACACTGAAGCTTTCTTT.

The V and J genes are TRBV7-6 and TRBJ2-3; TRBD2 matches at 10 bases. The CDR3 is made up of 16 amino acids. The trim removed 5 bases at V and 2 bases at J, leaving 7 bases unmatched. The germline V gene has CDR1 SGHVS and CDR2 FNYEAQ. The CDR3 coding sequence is TGTGCCAGCAGCCCCCGTCTAGCGGGGGACACAGATACGCAGTATTTT. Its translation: CASSPRLAGDTDTQYF.

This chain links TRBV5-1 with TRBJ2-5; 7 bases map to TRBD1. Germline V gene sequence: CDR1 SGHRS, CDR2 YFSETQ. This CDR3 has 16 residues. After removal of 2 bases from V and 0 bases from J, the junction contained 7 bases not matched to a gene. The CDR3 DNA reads TGCGCCAGCAGCTTAGGACAGGTTCCGTACCAAGAGACCCAGTACTTC. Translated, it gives CASSLGQVPYQETQYF. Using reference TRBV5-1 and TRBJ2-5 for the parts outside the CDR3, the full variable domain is KAGVTQTPRYLIKTRGQQVTLSCSPISGHRSVSWYQQTPGQGLQFLFEYFSETQRNKGNFPGRFSGRQFSNSRSEMNVSTLELGDSALYLCASSLGQVPYQETQYFGPGTRLLVL.

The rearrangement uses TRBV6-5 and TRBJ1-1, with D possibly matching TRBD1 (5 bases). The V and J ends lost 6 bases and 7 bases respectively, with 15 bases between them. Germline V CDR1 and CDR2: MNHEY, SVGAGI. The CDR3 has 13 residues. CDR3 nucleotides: TGTGCCAGCAGACCGCAAGGGAGGGGTGAAGCTTTCTTT. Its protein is CASRPQGRGEAFF.

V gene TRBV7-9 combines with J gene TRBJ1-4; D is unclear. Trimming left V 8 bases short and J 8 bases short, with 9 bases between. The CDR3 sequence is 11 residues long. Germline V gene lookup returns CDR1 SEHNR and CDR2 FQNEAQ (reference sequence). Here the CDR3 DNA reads TGTGCCAGCGACGTCGGGGAAAAACTGTTTTTT. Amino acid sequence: CASDVGEKLFF.